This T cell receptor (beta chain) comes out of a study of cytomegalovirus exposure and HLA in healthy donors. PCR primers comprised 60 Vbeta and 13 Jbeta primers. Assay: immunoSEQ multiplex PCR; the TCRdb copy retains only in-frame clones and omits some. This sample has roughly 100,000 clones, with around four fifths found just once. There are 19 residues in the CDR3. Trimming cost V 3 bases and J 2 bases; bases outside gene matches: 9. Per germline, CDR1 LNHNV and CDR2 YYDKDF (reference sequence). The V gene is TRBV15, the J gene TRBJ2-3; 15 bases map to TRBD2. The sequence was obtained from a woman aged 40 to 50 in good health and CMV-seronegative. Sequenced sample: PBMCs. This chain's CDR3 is CATSRRGWTSGGDTDTQYF. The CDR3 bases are TGTGCCACCAGCAGGAGGGGATGGACTAGCGGGGGGGACACAGATACGCAGTATTTT.